This T cell receptor (beta chain) was found in a study of blood T cell repertoires in COVID-19. This CDR3 is built from 17 residues. V lost 5 bases and J lost 3; bases outside the gene matches: 16. CDR1 SGHKS and CDR2 YYEKEE come from the germline V gene (reference sequence). Original analysis: Reference gene primer amplification gave nucleated cell count estimates. Clones were read by immunoSEQ multiplex PCR, and TCRdb kept only the in-frame ones, dropping some. Clone size and the V and J calls come from that table; the DNA yielded D and trimming. The table lists some 66,000 clones, 76% of them singletons.

The material sequenced was peripheral blood. J is TRBJ2-5 and V is TRBV5-5, with 7 bases that match TRBD1. The sequence was collected from a woman aged 80 or over with acute or convalescent COVID-19. CDR3 bases: TGTGCCAGCAGTTCCCTAGGGGGCGCCGGGGAAAAAGAGACCCAGTACTTC. It yields the protein CASSSLGGAGEKETQYF.